These 23 T cell receptor beta chains originate from one sample sequenced in a study of T cell clonotyping in hematopoietic cell transplantation. The protocol was immunoSEQ multiplex PCR, while the TCRdb copy is restricted to in-frame clones and leaves out a portion. This table has about 41,000 clones, approximately 95% appearing once. Material: peripheral blood mononuclear cells. The receptors originated from a man aged 30 to 45 in good health. Some clones in this sample may be carry-over from other donors' samples.

The rearrangement joins TRBV10-2 to TRBJ2-7; maybe TRBD2 (5 bases). The CDR3 sequence is 15 residues long. Germline V gene sequence: CDR1 WSHSY, CDR2 SAAADI. The ends were cut back, 6 bases at V and 0 bases at J, with 15 bases in the middle. The CDR3 sequence: CASSPTTRSSYEQYF. CDR3 nucleotides: TGCGCCAGCAGCCCGACTACCCGGAGCTCCTACGAGCAGTACTTC.

This clone occurred a few times. The rearrangement uses TRBV19 and TRBJ1-2, with D tentatively TRBD1 (5 bases). Per the germline V gene, CDR1 is LNHDA and CDR2 is SQIVND (reference sequence). CDR3 length equals 14 residues. V gave up 4 bases and J gave up 6 bases, with 15 bases separating them. The CDR3 sequence is CASSRGEEADGYTF. In nucleotides, the CDR3 is TGTGCCAGTAGTAGAGGGGAAGAAGCGGATGGCTACACCTTC. The variable domain in full, with the rest retrieved from reference TRBV19 and TRBJ1-2, is DGGITQSPKYLFRKEGQNVTLSCEQNLNHDAMYWYRQDPGQGLRLIYYSQIVNDFQKGDIAEGYSVSREKKESFPLTVTSAQKNPTAFYLCASSRGEEADGYTFGSGTRLTVV.

This clone is medium-sized in the sample. The identical CDR3 is also encoded by other nucleotide sequences in the sample. The chain recombines TRBV4-1 with TRBJ2-3; TRBD2 matches 12 bases. Germline lookup yields CDR1 MGHRA and CDR2 YSYEKL. This CDR3 has 17 residues. Trimming took 4 bases from V and 0 from J; bases not matched to a gene: 5. CDR3 bases: TGCGCCAGCAGCCCCTACGGACTAGCGGGAAGCACAGATACGCAGTATTTT. The encoded protein is CASSPYGLAGSTDTQYF.

The rearrangement links TRBV7-8 to TRBJ2-7; D is possibly TRBD1 (5 bases). This CDR3 is 16 amino acids long. The V gene lost 1 base and the J gene lost 3 bases, with 16 bases spanning the gap. Germline CDR1 and CDR2: SGHVS and FQNEAQ. CDR3 nucleotide sequence: TGTGCCAGCAGCTTAGGAATGGGGCAGGGCGTCTACGAGCAGTACTTC. It yields the protein CASSLGMGQGVYEQYF.

The chain carries TRBV4-1 and TRBJ1-5; 9 bases align to TRBD1. The CDR3 runs 18 residues. Germline V gene data show CDR1 as MGHRA and CDR2 as YSYEKL. V was pared by 3 bases and J by 0 bases, with 9 bases of the junction left unmatched. In DNA, the CDR3 is TGCGCCAGCAGCCAGGGACAGGGCGGGGGTTTTAGCAATCAGCCCCAGCATTTT. It yields the protein CASSQGQGGGFSNQPQHF.

This chain joins TRBV29-1 and TRBJ1-4; D is unclear. The V gene's germline CDR1 is SQVTM and CDR2 ANQGSEA. The CDR3 loop spans 13 amino acids. V was clipped by 8 bases and J by 11 bases, with 21 bases between them. For the CDR3, the DNA is TGCAGCTTCCGGCTGGCAAAAATCGGCAAACTGTTTTTT. Encoded protein: CSFRLAKIGKLFF.

In DNA form, the CDR3 reads TGTGCCAGCAGCGGGACAGCCCAGGGGGAGCAGTACTTC. As protein: CASSGTAQGEQYF. This sequence joins TRBV6-6 and TRBJ2-7, with TRBD1 matching over 7 bases. From germline, CDR1 is MNHNY and CDR2 SVGAGI (reference sequence). Trimming at V came to 6 bases and at J to 7 bases, leaving 9 bases not matched to a gene. The CDR3 totals 13 residues.

Here the CDR3 DNA reads TGTGCCAGCAGCGGGTTCCGCTCTGGAAACACCATATATTTT. Translation: CASSGFRSGNTIYF. The V and J genes are TRBV9 and TRBJ1-3; D is ambiguous. CDR1 is SGDLS and CDR2 is YYNGEE in the germline V gene. There are 14 residues in the CDR3. V was cut by 3 bases and J by 0 bases, with 7 bases left in between.

The chain carries TRBV9 and TRBJ2-2; D might be TRBD1 (5 bases). Looked up from germline, CDR1 is SGDLS and CDR2 is YYNGEE. Trimming cost V 4 bases and J 4 bases, with 11 bases left between them. The CDR3 loop spans 14 amino acids. The CDR3 spells CASSNLRGTGELFF. The CDR3 DNA reads as TGTGCCAGCAGCAACCTTAGGGGCACCGGGGAGCTGTTTTTT.

The V gene is TRBV10-1, the J gene TRBJ2-7; D not certain. V lost 3 bases and J lost 2, with 8 bases in between. This CDR3 spans 13 amino acids. Germline CDR1 reads WNHNN; CDR2 reads SYGVQD (reference sequence). CDR3 sequence: CASSEAATYEQYF. The CDR3 bases are TGCGCCAGCAGTGAAGCCGCCACCTACGAGCAGTACTTC.

This clone was observed a few times. The chain combines TRBV6-5 with TRBJ2-7; no clear D gene. Per germline, CDR1 MNHEY and CDR2 SVGAGI. The length of the CDR3 is 12 residues. V was shortened by 5 bases and J by 4 bases, with 9 bases between the two germline ends. The CDR3 DNA follows: TGTGCCAGCAGTGTGGGTCCTTACGAGCAGTACTTC. Protein product: CASSVGPYEQYF.

The sample holds one count of this clone. The J gene is TRBJ2-7, the V gene TRBV6-1; tentatively, D is TRBD2 (6 bases). Trimming cost V 7 bases and J 0 bases, with 13 bases left between them. This CDR3 is built from 14 residues. Per the germline V gene, CDR1 is MNHNS and CDR2 is SASEGT. The CDR3 sequence: CASNGLGGSYEQYF. CDR3 bases: TGTGCCAGCAATGGACTCGGGGGCTCCTACGAGCAGTACTTC.

This sequence joins TRBV5-4 and TRBJ1-2; D is ambiguous. Germline loops: CDR1 SGHNT, CDR2 YYREEE (reference sequence). This CDR3 contains 15 residues. Trimming removed 0 bases at V and 0 bases at J, with 9 bases between. The CDR3 region has the DNA TGTGCCAGCAGCTTGGGCCGGGGTGCTAACTATGGCTACACCTTC. As protein: CASSLGRGANYGYTF.

The CDR3 spells CASSRNVRDHYGYTF. The CDR3 DNA sequence: TGTGCCAGCAGCCGAAACGTCAGGGATCACTATGGCTACACCTTC. V gene TRBV7-8 combines with J gene TRBJ1-2; D may be TRBD1 (5 bases). Germline V gene sequence: CDR1 SGHVS, CDR2 FQNEAQ. The CDR3 spans 15 residues. Between the trimmed V and J ends, which lost 5 bases and 3 bases, there was a span of 16 bases.

The J gene is TRBJ1-2, the V gene TRBV4-3; 8 positions agree with TRBD1. From germline, CDR1 is LGHNA and CDR2 YSLEER. The CDR3 is 13 residues long. J lost 8 bases, V lost 4 bases, and 6 bases had no gene match. CDR3 region: CASSPLTGAGYTF. The DNA of the CDR3 is TGCGCCAGCAGCCCTTTGACAGGGGCCGGCTACACCTTC.

This chain connects TRBV6-5 to TRBJ1-1; D gene uncertain. The CDR3 loop spans 12 amino acids. V lost 6 bases and J lost 4, with 9 bases in between. Germline assignment: CDR1 MNHEY and CDR2 SVGAGI. CDR3: CASSTFGTEAFF. CDR3 coding DNA: TGTGCCAGCAGCACCTTTGGCACTGAAGCTTTCTTT.

The rearrangement joins TRBV4-1 to TRBJ2-7; 14 bases fit TRBD2. This CDR3 spans 15 amino acids. Unmatched junction bases numbered 4, after V lost 6 bases and J lost 3 bases. Per germline, CDR1 MGHRA and CDR2 YSYEKL. The CDR3 here is CASSPGLAGVYEQYF. In DNA, the CDR3 is TGCGCCAGCAGTCCGGGACTAGCGGGAGTCTACGAGCAGTACTTC.

The rearrangement links TRBV6-4 to TRBJ2-3, with 9 bases matching TRBD2. The trim removed 4 bases at V and 0 bases at J, leaving 5 bases unmatched. Germline V lookup: CDR1 MRHNA, CDR2 SNTAGT. The CDR3 loop spans 16 amino acids. The CDR3 bases are TGTGCCAGCAGTGTAAGCGGGGGGATTAGCACAGATACGCAGTATTTT. It translates to CASSVSGGISTDTQYF.

The rearrangement links TRBV4-1 to TRBJ2-1; 10 bases fit TRBD2. The V gene end was trimmed by 4 bases and the J gene end by 8 bases; junction bases not matched to a gene: 5. The CDR3 runs to 14 residues. The germline CDR1 and CDR2 sequences are MGHRA and YSYEKL. CDR3: CASSPGLAAYEQFF. DNA of the CDR3: TGCGCCAGCAGCCCCGGACTAGCGGCCTATGAGCAGTTCTTC.

The rearrangement uses TRBV29-1 and TRBJ2-2; 8 nucleotides line up with TRBD1. From germline, CDR1 is SQVTM and CDR2 ANQGSEA. There are 16 residues in the CDR3. V shed 6 bases, J shed 7 bases, and the junction held 16 bases outside the gene matches. The CDR3 loop is CSVVRSGTGGVGELFF. For the CDR3, the DNA is TGCAGCGTCGTTCGATCCGGGACAGGTGGTGTCGGGGAGCTGTTTTTT.

The chain is built from TRBV4-3 and TRBJ1-2; D gene ambiguous. CDR1 and CDR2 from the germline V gene are LGHNA and YSLEER. With 0 bases removed from V and 8 bases from J, the gap between germline ends came to 10 bases. There are 13 residues in the CDR3. CDR3 amino acids: CASSQDSDGGYTF. The CDR3 region has the DNA TGCGCCAGCAGCCAAGATTCGGACGGGGGCTACACCTTC.

The chain employs TRBV11-2 and TRBJ2-7; D possibly corresponds to TRBD2 (5 bases). This CDR3 has 13 amino acids. The germline gives CDR1 SGHAT, CDR2 FQNNGV. V gave up 0 bases and J gave up 6 bases, with 9 bases separating them. The CDR3 coding sequence is TGTGCCAGCAGCTTAGAACGGAGCGGCGAGCAGTACTTC. This translates into CASSLERSGEQYF.

This clone was seen only once. The chain couples TRBV10-1 to TRBJ1-2; D remains unclear. The germline gives CDR1 WNHNN, CDR2 SYGVQD (reference sequence). CDR3 length: 13 residues. The germline V and J ends were trimmed by 0 bases and 8 bases, with 10 bases remaining between them. As DNA, the CDR3 is TGCGCCAGCAGTGAGTCGACATGGCGGGGCTACACCTTC. This encodes CASSESTWRGYTF.